These T cell receptor beta chains were read from a single sample in a study of blood T cell repertoires in COVID-19. Here immunoSEQ multiplex PCR was the method, and the copy in TCRdb shows in-frame clones only, minus some. This sample has some 220,000 clones; about 86% occur once, and the top ten carry approximately 3.1%. Input material: PBMCs or T cells enriched from blood (not recorded which). Every receptor here comes from a woman in her 50s in a cohort exposed to, infected with or recovered from COVID-19 (not recorded which). Both conserved end residues are part of each CDR3. The D gene is left open where the match is weak. Size is stated for part of the rows, as once, few or many counts, or as a class when the clone is expanded.

TRBJ1-4 TRBV5-1 TRBD1 - TGCGCCAGCAGCAGACAGGGGGTCGGTGAAAAACTGTTTTTT CASSRQGVGEKLFF
TRBJ1-6 TRBV14 - once TGTGCCAGCAGCCAAGGAGGGATTTATAATTCACCCCTCCACTTT CASSQGGIYNSPLHF
TRBJ1-2 TRBV7-2 TRBD1 - TGTGCCAGCCATCCGGGACAGGGGTTCTATGGCTACACCTTC CASHPGQGFYGYTF
TRBJ1-1 TRBV18 TRBD1 - TGTGCCAGCTCACCAAAAGAACAGGGGCCTGAAGCTTTCTTT CASSPKEQGPEAFF
TRBJ2-1 TRBV5-1 - - TGCGCCAGCAGCTTGGCTTCCTACAATGAGCAGTTCTTC CASSLASYNEQFF
TRBJ1-1 TRBV6-2/TRBV6-3 TRBD1 - TGTGCCAGCAGTTCACAGGGGGCCGGTAACACTGAAGCTTTCTTT CASSSQGAGNTEAFF
TRBJ1-4 TRBV7-9 TRBD1 - TGTGCCAGCAGCACTCGACAGGGGGATAATGAAAAACTGTTTTTT CASSTRQGDNEKLFF
TRBJ1-1 TRBV18 TRBD1 - TGTGCCAGCTCACCCTCCCATTTTCGGGACAGATCGAACACTGAAGCTTTCTTT CASSPSHFRDRSNTEAFF
TRBJ1-3 TRBV9 - - TGTGCCAGCAGCGTAGATAGGGAGGGAGATACCATATATTTT CASSVDREGDTIYF
TRBJ2-7 TRBV5-1 - - TGCGCCAGCAGCTGGACCGGGACACAGTACGAGCAGTACTTC CASSWTGTQYEQYF
TRBJ2-4 TRBV7-2 TRBD2 - TGTGCCAGCAGCTTAGCGCGCGGGGGGGCGGGCATTCAGTACTTC CASSLARGGAGIQYF
TRBJ2-3 TRBV6-5 TRBD2 - TGTGCCAGCAACCGTGCGGGGGGGTTAGATACGCAGTATTTT CASNRAGGLDTQYF
TRBJ2-5 TRBV7-2 TRBD2 - TGTGCCAGCAGCCCCATCCCTTTGTCCAGCGGGGGGGCAGAGACCCAGTACTTC CASSPIPLSSGGAETQYF
TRBJ2-7 TRBV5-6 TRBD1 - TGTGCCAGCAGCTGGGACAGGGGCGAGTACGAGCAGTACTTC CASSWDRGEYEQYF
TRBJ2-5 TRBV10-3 TRBD2 - TGTGCCATCACGGCTAGCGGGGGGGCCGAGACCCAGTACTTC CAITASGGAETQYF
TRBJ2-7 TRBV28 TRBD2 few TGTGCCAGCAGTCCCGGGACTAACTCCTACGAGCAGTACTTC CASSPGTNSYEQYF
TRBJ2-1 TRBV9 - - TGTGCCAGCAGCGTAGCCGGACAGCCCAATGAGCAGTTCTTC CASSVAGQPNEQFF
TRBJ1-2 TRBV13 TRBD1 - TGTGCCAGCAGCCCGCAAGGGAGGATCTCGGACAGGTTGTTCCCAGGCTACACCTTC CASSPQGRISDRLFPGYTF
TRBJ2-5 TRBV5-1 - - TGCGCCAGCAGGGGGAGCCAAGAGACCCAGTACTTC CASRGSQETQYF
TRBJ2-1 TRBV9 - - TGTGCCAGCAGCCAAGATCAGGCAACTTACAATGAGCAGTTCTTC CASSQDQATYNEQFF
TRBJ1-1 TRBV6-4 TRBD1 - TGTGCCAGCAGTGCCCATCCAGGGGGGACTGAAGCTTTCTTT CASSAHPGGTEAFF
TRBJ2-1 TRBV3-1/TRBV3-2 TRBD2 - TGTGCCAGCAGCCACCACTCCAGCGGGGGCCGATACAATGAGCAGTTCTTC CASSHHSSGGRYNEQFF
TRBJ2-2 TRBV29-1 - - TGCAGCGTTGGACACACGAACACCGGGGAGCTGTTTTTT CSVGHTNTGELFF
TRBJ2-1 TRBV5-1 TRBD1 - TGCGCCAGCAGACCGGGACAGGGTACAGGTGAGCAGTTCTTC CASRPGQGTGEQFF
TRBJ1-3 TRBV4-2 - - TGTGCCAGCAGCCAAGATCCTTTCGCGTTACCGAACTCTGGAAACACCATATATTTT CASSQDPFALPNSGNTIYF
TRBJ2-7 TRBV11-2 TRBD2 - TGTGCCAGCAGCCTCGACCTACTAGCGGGGGATGTCGAGCAGTACTTC CASSLDLLAGDVEQYF
TRBJ1-3 TRBV7-2 - - TGTGCCAGCAGCTCCGACACTGGAAACACCATATATTTT CASSSDTGNTIYF
TRBJ1-4 TRBV18 TRBD1 - TGTGCCAGCTCACCCCGACAGGGATCAGCTAATGAAAAACTGTTTTTT CASSPRQGSANEKLFF
TRBJ1-1 TRBV2 - - TGTGCCAGCATTCTGACACGGATGAACACTGAAGCTTTCTTT CASILTRMNTEAFF
TRBJ1-2 TRBV7-9 TRBD1 - TGTGCCAGCAGAGTCGGACAGGGCTTAACATCACGCTACACCTTC CASRVGQGLTSRYTF
TRBJ2-6 TRBV5-1 - - TGCGCCAGCAGCCCCATTGCTGGGGCCAACGTCCTGACTTTC CASSPIAGANVLTF
TRBJ1-1 TRBV13 - - TGTGCCAGCAGCTTTAGGCCATTAGGAGGGGACGCTGAAGCTTTCTTT CASSFRPLGGDAEAFF
TRBJ2-5 TRBV9 TRBD2 - TGTGCCAGCAGCGTCGGCGGGACTAGCGGGGGACGACAAGAGACCCAGTACTTC CASSVGGTSGGRQETQYF
TRBJ2-7 TRBV3-1/TRBV3-2 TRBD2 - TGTGCCAGCAGCCAAGAGGGACCGGGACTAGCGAGCTCCTACGAGCAGTACTTC CASSQEGPGLASSYEQYF
TRBJ1-1 TRBV2 TRBD1 - TGTGCCACCTCGGGAGGACAGGGGGAGACTGAAGCTTTCTTT CATSGGQGETEAFF
TRBJ1-1 TRBV5-5 - - TGTGCCAGCACCCTGTTCGGGAACACTGAAGCTTTCTTT CASTLFGNTEAFF
TRBJ1-2 TRBV5-1 - few TGCGCCAGCAGGGCCCAAGCGGGGGGCTACACCTTC CASRAQAGGYTF
TRBJ1-3 TRBV6-5 - many TGTGCCAGCAGCTCTACTTCAGCGGGAAACACCATATATTTT CASSSTSAGNTIYF
TRBJ1-2 TRBV19 TRBD1 - TGTGCCAGTAGTATAGATCCTCGACAGGGCACCTATGGCTACACCTTC CASSIDPRQGTYGYTF
TRBJ1-5 TRBV12-5 - - TGTGCTAGTGGTTTGGGTACATGTAGCAATCAGCCCCAGCATTTT CASGLGTCSNQPQHF
TRBJ1-2 TRBV4-2 - - TGTGCCAGCAGCCAAGCGGCCCTGGACATCGCTAGGTATGGCTACACCTTC CASSQAALDIARYGYTF
TRBJ2-2 TRBV11-2 TRBD1 - TGTGCCAGCAGCCAGGGACAGGGGAGCACCGGGGAGCTGTTTTTT CASSQGQGSTGELFF
TRBJ2-1 TRBV30 - - TGTGCCTGTTCGACCGGGACAACAACCGCTTGGCGGTTCTTC CACSTGTTTAWRFF
TRBJ2-1 TRBV7-8 - - TGTGCCAGCAGCTCCCAGTACACCCCAGATTATGAGCAGTTCTTC CASSSQYTPDYEQFF
TRBJ2-3 TRBV15 TRBD2 - TGTGCCACCAGCAAGAATCGGCGGGGGGGCTTTACGCAGTATTTT CATSKNRRGGFTQYF